The TCR beta chain under discussion was sequenced for a study of blood T cells in healthy people across ages. Overall study: Using template switching, researchers captured about one barcoded beta molecule for each two T cells.

A second roughly 6 to 12 cycle PCR used barcoded and J-beta primers. TCRdb re-called the 5' RACE reads with MiXCR, one entry per CDR3 protein. The sample yields approximately 810,000 distinct CDR3 sequences, roughly 34% seen once. The total RNA that was extracted per sample amounted to at least 5 micrograms. This clonotype has a handful of counts. The TCR sequence derives from a young man in good health. The sequencing sample was made of blood.

The CDR3 spells CASSQVGQGTIYGYTF. CDR3 DNA sequence: TGTGCCAGCAGCCAAGTAGGCCAGGGAACGATCTATGGCTACACCTTC. The rearrangement links TRBV4-2 to TRBJ1-2; the D gene is possibly TRBD1 (5 bases). Germline V gene data show CDR1 as LGHNA and CDR2 as YNFKEQ. CDR3 length equals 16 residues. Trimming shortened V by 1 base and J by 4 bases, and 16 bases separated the two germline ends.